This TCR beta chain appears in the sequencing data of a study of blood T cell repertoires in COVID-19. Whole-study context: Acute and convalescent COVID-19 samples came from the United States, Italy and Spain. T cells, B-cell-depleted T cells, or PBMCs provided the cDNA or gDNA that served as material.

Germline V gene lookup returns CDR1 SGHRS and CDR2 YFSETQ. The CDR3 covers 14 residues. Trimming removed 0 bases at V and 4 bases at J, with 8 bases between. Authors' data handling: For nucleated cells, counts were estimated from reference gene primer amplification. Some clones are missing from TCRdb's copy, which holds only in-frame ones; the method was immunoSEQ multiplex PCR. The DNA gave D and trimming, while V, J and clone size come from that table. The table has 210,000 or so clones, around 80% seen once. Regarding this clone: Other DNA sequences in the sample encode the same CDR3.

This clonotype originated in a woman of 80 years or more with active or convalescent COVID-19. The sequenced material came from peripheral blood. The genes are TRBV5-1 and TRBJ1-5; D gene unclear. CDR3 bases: TGCGCCAGCAGCTTGGGGGCGGGAAATCAGCCCCAGCATTTT. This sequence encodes CASSLGAGNQPQHF.